This T cell receptor (beta chain) appears in the sequencing data of a study of shared clonotypes between healthy human individuals. Study-wide results and limits: Estimated richness values were generally larger in naive subsets than in memory subsets.

This table comes from immunoSEQ multiplex PCR, and its TCRdb copy is limited to in-frame clones, with some not included. This sample carries 1,500,000 or so clones, approximately 98.5% of them seen once, and the ten largest clones take approximately 0.38%. Germline V gene sequence: CDR1 SGHRS, CDR2 YFSETQ. The CDR3 consists of 15 residues. V was cut by 3 bases and J by 7 bases, with 17 bases left in between. Of note for this clone: The antigen is undetermined.

This chain connects TRBV5-1 to TRBJ2-1, with D tentatively TRBD1 or TRBD2 (6 bases each). This receptor was identified in a man aged 30 to 45 in good health. Material: naive CD4+ T cells sorted from blood. Sample subset: CD45RA+ positively selected. CDR3 region: CASSSRPGARNEQFF. CDR3 coding DNA: TGCGCCAGCAGCTCGCGCCCGGGGGCTCGGAATGAGCAGTTCTTC.